This TCR beta chain is drawn from a study of control samples from healthy donors and cancer patients. TCRdb's table, derived via immunoSEQ multiplex PCR, lists solely in-frame clones and lacks some. The sample holds approximately 170,000 clones, roughly 95% seen once. V dropped 3 bases and J dropped 1; count of bases not matched to a gene: 5. The CDR3 runs to 15 residues. From germline, CDR1 is GTSNPN and CDR2 SVGIG (reference sequence). The V gene is TRBV30, the J gene TRBJ2-3; 9 bases agree with TRBD2. This TCR was recovered from an older woman in good health. The sample comprised blood. The CDR3 protein is CAWSLPSGGTDTQYF. In DNA form, the CDR3 reads TGTGCCTGGAGCCTCCCTAGCGGGGGCACAGATACGCAGTATTTT.